The 5 T cell receptor beta chains below all came from one sample that was sequenced in a study of a mutant IDH1 vaccine in newly diagnosed glioma. For these receptors, no antigen is known. Time point: week 47, end of study. Each dose delivered 300 ug of mutant IDH1 20-mer peptide subcutaneously with imiquimod. The protocol was immunoSEQ multiplex PCR, while the TCRdb copy is restricted to in-frame clones and leaves out a portion. The top ten clones hold roughly 5% of a sample with tens of thousands of clones, less than 80% of them seen once. The sample here was PBMCs, taken from a glioma patient whose treatment included an IDH1 peptide vaccine. Every receptor here comes from a man aged 50 to 59 with glioma.

The V call is TRBV7-9, the J call TRBJ2-7; possibly TRBD1 for D (7 bases). Germline V lookup: CDR1 SEHNR, CDR2 FQNEAQ (reference sequence). V was shortened by 10 bases and J by 3 bases, with 10 bases between the two germline ends. The CDR3 covers 11 residues. The CDR3 here is CATQGGYEQYF. CDR3 DNA: TGTGCCACCCAGGGGGGCTACGAGCAGTACTTC. The full variable domain, completed using reference TRBV7-9 and TRBJ2-7, is DTGVSQNPRHKITKRGQNVTFRCDPISEHNRLYWYRQTLGQGPEFLTYFQNEAQLEKSRLLSDRFSAERPKGSFSTLEIQRTEQGDSAMYLCATQGGYEQYFGPGTRLTVT.

The chain links TRBV7-3 to TRBJ1-2; maybe TRBD1 (5 bases). Trimming removed 8 bases from V and 1 base from J, with 14 bases in between. Germline-derived CDR1 and CDR2 are SGHTA and FQGTGA. The CDR3 runs to 14 residues. This CDR3 is CASSEGRGNYGYTF. The CDR3 region has the DNA TGTGCCAGCTCCGAGGGAAGGGGTAACTATGGCTACACCTTC. The complete variable domain, with remaining parts taken from reference TRBV7-3 and TRBJ1-2, reads GAGVSQTPSNKVTEKGKYVELRCDPISGHTALYWYRQSLGQGPEFLIYFQGTGAADDSGLPNDRFFAVRPEGSVSTLKIQRTERGDSAVYLCASSEGRGNYGYTFGSGTRLTVV.

The V gene is TRBV6-5, the J gene TRBJ1-5; maybe TRBD1 (6 bases). Trimming removed 6 bases at V and 4 bases at J, with 16 bases between. Germline lookup yields CDR1 MNHEY and CDR2 SVGAGI. This CDR3 spans 15 amino acids. The CDR3 reads CASRPRGQHNQPQHF. CDR3 sequence (DNA): TGTGCCAGCAGACCTCGGGGACAACATAATCAGCCCCAGCATTTT.

The V and J genes are TRBV13 and TRBJ1-1; the D gene is possibly TRBD1 (5 bases). The CDR3 is 12 residues long. Germline-derived CDR1 and CDR2 are PRHDT and FYEKMQ (reference sequence). The V gene lost 3 bases and the J gene lost 7 bases, with 9 bases spanning the gap. CDR3 region: CASSLTAIEAFF. The CDR3, as DNA: TGTGCCAGCAGCTTGACAGCCATTGAAGCTTTCTTT.

The genes are TRBV7-9 and TRBJ1-1; D uncertain. Deletions cut 1 base from V and 7 bases from J, with 4 bases between. The CDR3 covers 11 residues. Germline CDR1 SEHNR, CDR2 FQNEAQ (reference sequence). The CDR3 region is CASSLVREAFF. The CDR3 DNA reads TGTGCCAGCAGCTTAGTCCGTGAAGCTTTCTTT.